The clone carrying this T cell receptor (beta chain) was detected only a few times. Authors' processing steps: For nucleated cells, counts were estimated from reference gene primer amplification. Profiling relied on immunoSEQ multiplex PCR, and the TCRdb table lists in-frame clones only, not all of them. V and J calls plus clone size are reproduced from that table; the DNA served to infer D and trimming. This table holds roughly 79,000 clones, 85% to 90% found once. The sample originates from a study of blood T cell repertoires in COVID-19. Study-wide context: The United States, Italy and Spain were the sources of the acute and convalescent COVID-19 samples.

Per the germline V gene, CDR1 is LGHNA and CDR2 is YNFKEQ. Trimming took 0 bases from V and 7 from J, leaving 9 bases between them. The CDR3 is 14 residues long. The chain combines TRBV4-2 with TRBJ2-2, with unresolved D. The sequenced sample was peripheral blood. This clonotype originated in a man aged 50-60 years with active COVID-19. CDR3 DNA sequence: TGTGCCAGCAGCCAAGATCCTTCCCGCGGGGAGCTGTTTTTT. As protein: CASSQDPSRGELFF.